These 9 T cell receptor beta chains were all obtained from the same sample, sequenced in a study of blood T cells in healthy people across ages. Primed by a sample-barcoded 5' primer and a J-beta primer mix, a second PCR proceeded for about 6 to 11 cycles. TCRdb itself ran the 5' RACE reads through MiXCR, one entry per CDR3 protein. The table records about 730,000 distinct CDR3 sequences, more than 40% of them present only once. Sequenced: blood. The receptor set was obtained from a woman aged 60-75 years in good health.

CDR3 sequence (DNA): TGCGCCAGCAGCTTGGACAGGATTAACACCGGGGAGCTGTTTTTT. Amino acid sequence: CASSLDRINTGELFF. J is TRBJ2-2 and V is TRBV5-1; tentative D call: TRBD1 (5 bases). Germline V gene lookup returns CDR1 SGHRS and CDR2 YFSETQ. The V and J ends lost 0 bases and 2 bases respectively, with 8 bases between them. This CDR3 contains 15 residues.

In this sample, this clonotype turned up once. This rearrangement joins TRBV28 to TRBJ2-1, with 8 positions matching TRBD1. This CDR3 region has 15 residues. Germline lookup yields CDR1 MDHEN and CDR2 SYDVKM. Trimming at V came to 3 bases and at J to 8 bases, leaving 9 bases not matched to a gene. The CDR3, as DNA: TGTGCCAGCAGTTTCCTTCAGGGGGCTAGCGATGAGCAGTTCTTC. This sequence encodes CASSFLQGASDEQFF.

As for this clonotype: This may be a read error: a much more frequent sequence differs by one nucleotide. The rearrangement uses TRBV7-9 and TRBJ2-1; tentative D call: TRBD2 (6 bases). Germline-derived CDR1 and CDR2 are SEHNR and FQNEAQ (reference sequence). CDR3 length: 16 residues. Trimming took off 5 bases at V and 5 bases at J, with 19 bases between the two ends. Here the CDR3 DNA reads TGTGCCAGCAGCCGCTGGTCGACTAGAGGGCACAATGAGCAGTTCTTC. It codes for CASSRWSTRGHNEQFF.

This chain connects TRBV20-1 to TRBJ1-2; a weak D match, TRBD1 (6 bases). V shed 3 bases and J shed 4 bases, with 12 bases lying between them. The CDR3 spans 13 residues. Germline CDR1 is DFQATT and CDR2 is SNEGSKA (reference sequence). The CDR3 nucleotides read TGCAGTGCTAGCGAACAGGGTAGCTATGGCTACACCTTC. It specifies CSASEQGSYGYTF.

CDR3 DNA: TGTGCCAGCAGTTACTCCCCGACAATATCCGATGAGCAGTTCTTC. Amino acid sequence: CASSYSPTISDEQFF. The V gene is TRBV6-5, the J gene TRBJ2-1; no definite D call. V lost 0 bases to trimming and J lost 8 bases, with 14 bases between them. The CDR3 sequence is 15 residues long. The V gene's germline CDR1 is MNHEY and CDR2 SVGAGI.

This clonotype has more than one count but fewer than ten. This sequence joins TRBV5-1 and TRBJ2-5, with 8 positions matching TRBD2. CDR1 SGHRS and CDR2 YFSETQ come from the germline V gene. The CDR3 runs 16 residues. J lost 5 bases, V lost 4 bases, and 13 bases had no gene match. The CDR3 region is CASSRAGTSKAETQYF. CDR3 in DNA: TGCGCCAGCAGCAGGGCCGGGACTAGTAAGGCGGAGACCCAGTACTTC.

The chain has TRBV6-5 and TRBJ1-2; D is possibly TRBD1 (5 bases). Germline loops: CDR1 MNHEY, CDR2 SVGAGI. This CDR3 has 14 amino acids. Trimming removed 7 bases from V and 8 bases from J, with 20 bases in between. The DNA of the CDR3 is TGTGCCAGCAACGATTGGCAGGGAGCAGGAGGCTACACCTTC. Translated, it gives CASNDWQGAGGYTF.

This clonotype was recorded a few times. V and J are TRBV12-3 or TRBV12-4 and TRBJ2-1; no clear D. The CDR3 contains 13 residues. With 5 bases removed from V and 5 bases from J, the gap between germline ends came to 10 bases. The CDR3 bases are TGTGCCAGCAGTCTTATCCGAAACAATGAGCAGTTCTTC. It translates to CASSLIRNNEQFF.

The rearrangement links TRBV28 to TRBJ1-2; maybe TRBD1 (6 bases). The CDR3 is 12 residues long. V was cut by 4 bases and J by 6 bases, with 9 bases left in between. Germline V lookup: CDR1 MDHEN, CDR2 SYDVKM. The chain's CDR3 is CASSYRDDGYTF. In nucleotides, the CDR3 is TGTGCCAGCAGTTACAGGGATGATGGCTACACCTTC.